The rows below give T cell receptor beta chains drawn from one sample of a study of PD-1 blockade in classical Hodgkin lymphoma. Clones were read by immunoSEQ multiplex PCR, and TCRdb kept only the in-frame ones, dropping some. The data hold about 28,000 clones, with 70% to 90% observed a single time. The specimen was peripheral blood mononuclear cells (PBMCs), collected before the second cycle of nivolumab. These receptors came from a human donor with classical Hodgkin lymphoma. CDR3s include the opening cysteine and the closing phenylalanine or tryptophan. A D gene is named only where the DNA matches it firmly. Clone size, where shown, is once, few, many, or a class for clones that have expanded.

cdr3_length j_call clone_size d_call v_call cdr3_nt cdr3_aa
16 TRBJ2-1 NA NA TRBV4-2 TGTGCCAGCAGCCAAGGACCTTTTCGCTCCTACAATGAGCAGTTCTTC CASSQGPFRSYNEQFF
11 TRBJ1-5 NA NA TRBV6-1 TGTGCCAGCAGTCACGGCTGGCCCCAGCATTTT CASSHGWPQHF
17 TRBJ1-2 NA NA TRBV4-3 TGCGCCAGCAGCTACTCCCTCGAAGGGGGAAGTAGATATGGCTACACCTTC CASSYSLEGGSRYGYTF
13 TRBJ1-1 NA NA TRBV11-3 TGTGCCAGCAGCCTAGGGAGGACGACGGAAGCTTTCTTT CASSLGRTTEAFF
15 TRBJ2-1 NA TRBD2 TRBV4-3 TGCGCCAGCAGCCGATGGACTAGCGCGAACAATGAGCAGTTCTTC CASSRWTSANNEQFF
14 TRBJ1-2 large TRBD1 TRBV9 TGTGCCAGCAGCGGAAACAGGGGCGACTATGGCTACACCTTC CASSGNRGDYGYTF
10 TRBJ2-3 NA NA TRBV28 TGTGCCACCACCAGCGAGGCGCAGTATTTT CATTSEAQYF
16 TRBJ1-2 NA TRBD1 TRBV5-4 TGTGCCAGCAGCCCCTTCCCACAGGGGGGCAACTATGGCTACACCTTC CASSPFPQGGNYGYTF
19 TRBJ2-1 NA TRBD2 TRBV27 TGTGCCAGCAGCCTCCGGACCGGGACTAGCGAGCCCTCCTACAATGAGCAGTTCTTC CASSLRTGTSEPSYNEQFF
13 TRBJ2-7 NA NA TRBV27 TGTGCCAGCAGTCCCCCGGGGGCCTACGAGCAGTACTTC CASSPPGAYEQYF
17 TRBJ2-6 NA TRBD2 TRBV29-1 TGCAGCGTTGACTGGACTAGCGGTTCCTCTGGGGCCAACGTCCTGACTTTC CSVDWTSGSSGANVLTF
12 TRBJ1-2 few NA TRBV9 TGTGCCAGCAGCGTAGGCTCCTATGGCTACACCTTC CASSVGSYGYTF
16 TRBJ2-3 few TRBD2 TRBV10-3 TGTGCCATCTCCTCCGGGACTAGCTACTCTCAGATCGAGCAGTATTTT CAISSGTSYSQIEQYF
15 TRBJ2-3 NA NA TRBV7-4 TGTGCCAGCAGCTCCGGACCGCGAGCAACAGATACGCAGTATTTT CASSSGPRATDTQYF
14 TRBJ1-2 NA NA TRBV5-6 TGTGCCAGCAGCGTTACAGGGAATAGGGGTGGCTACACCTTC CASSVTGNRGGYTF
16 TRBJ1-2 NA TRBD1 TRBV19 TGTGCCAGTAGTCCCACCGGGACAGGGACCCTCTATGGCTACACCTTC CASSPTGTGTLYGYTF
15 TRBJ1-2 NA TRBD1 TRBV7-2 TGTGCCAGCAGCCCAGACAGGGTTGGGGTAGGTGGCTACACCTTC CASSPDRVGVGGYTF
14 TRBJ2-7 once NA TRBV15 TGTGCCACCAGCAGAGATCCCACCGGGACCCAGAAGTACTTC CATSRDPTGTQKYF
13 TRBJ2-3 NA TRBD2 TRBV5-5 TGTGCCAGCAGCCTGGGGGGGGCAGATACGCAGTATTTT CASSLGGADTQYF
15 TRBJ2-1 NA TRBD2 TRBV6-5 TGTGCCAGCAGTCCTAGCGGTCCTGCCTACAATGAGCAGTTCTTC CASSPSGPAYNEQFF
14 TRBJ1-5 few TRBD1 TRBV19 TGTGCCAGTACTGATGACAGGGTGGGAAAGCCCCAGCATTTT CASTDDRVGKPQHF
12 TRBJ1-1 NA NA TRBV7-2 TGTGCCAGCAGCTTTGGGAACACTGAAGCTTTCTTT CASSFGNTEAFF
15 TRBJ2-3 NA TRBD2 TRBV4-3 TGCGCCAGCAGCCAAGAAGCGGGGAGGTCAGATACGCAGTATTTT CASSQEAGRSDTQYF
15 TRBJ1-1 NA NA TRBV7-2 TGTGCCAGCAGCTTAGCGCCCCGGGTGGGGACTGAAGCTTTCTTT CASSLAPRVGTEAFF
16 TRBJ1-6 NA NA TRBV4-1 TGCGCCAGCAGCCAAGGGGGAGGGAAGGGTAATTCACCCCTCCACTTT CASSQGGGKGNSPLHF
12 TRBJ1-2 NA NA TRBV28 TGTGCCAGCAGTTTACCAGTCTCTGGCTACACCTTC CASSLPVSGYTF
13 TRBJ1-3 NA NA TRBV7-9 TGTGCCAGCAGCCCGAGCATAGGAAACACCATATATTTT CASSPSIGNTIYF
15 TRBJ2-7 NA TRBD1 TRBV5-4 TGTGCCAGCAGCAGGACAGGGGGCAACCTCTACGAGCAGTACTTC CASSRTGGNLYEQYF
18 TRBJ1-1 NA NA TRBV11-3 TGTGCCAGCAGCTTAAAGTCAGTAGCAGCAGTGAAGAACACTGAAGCTTTCTTT CASSLKSVAAVKNTEAFF
15 TRBJ2-7 few TRBD2 TRBV7-9 TGTGCCAGCAGCCTAGGAACTAGCGGGAGCTACGAGCAGTACTTC CASSLGTSGSYEQYF
17 TRBJ2-6 NA NA TRBV7-8 TGTGCCAGCAGCCGCCTGGCCGGGAGCTCTGGGGCCAACGTCCTGACTTTC CASSRLAGSSGANVLTF
15 TRBJ2-1 NA TRBD2 TRBV5-1 TGCGCCAGCAGCTTGGAAGCGGGAGTAGGCAATGAGCAGTTCTTC CASSLEAGVGNEQFF
15 TRBJ2-6 NA NA TRBV29-1 TGCAGCGTTGGGAGGGGTAACTCTGGGGCCAACGTCCTGACTTTC CSVGRGNSGANVLTF
16 TRBJ2-1 medium-sized TRBD2 TRBV2 TGTGCCAGCAGTGAATGGACTAGCGGGACTAACAATGAGCAGTTCTTC CASSEWTSGTNNEQFF
12 TRBJ1-3 once NA TRBV10-3 TGTGCCATCCGGTATTCTGGAAACACCATATATTTT CAIRYSGNTIYF
15 TRBJ1-1 NA NA TRBV4-2 TGTGCCAGCAGCCAAGAGGGCGTAGCGAACACTGAAGCTTTCTTT CASSQEGVANTEAFF
14 TRBJ1-5 few NA TRBV7-8 TGTGCCAGCAGCACGGCTGTTAGCAATCAGCCCCAGCATTTT CASSTAVSNQPQHF
11 TRBJ1-2 NA NA TRBV6-5 TGTGCCAGCAGTTACAAGGGACGCTACACCTTC CASSYKGRYTF
15 TRBJ2-3 NA TRBD1 TRBV10-3 TGTGCCATCAGTGAGCACAGGGGTGGCACAGATACGCAGTATTTT CAISEHRGGTDTQYF
15 TRBJ1-5 few TRBD1 TRBV6-6 TGTGCCAGCAGCCGGGACAGGTATAGCAATCAGCCCCAGCATTTT CASSRDRYSNQPQHF
18 TRBJ1-2 NA NA TRBV19 TGTGCCAGTAGTTCCTCGCCCGCGGCGGCGTCTGTCATCTATGGCTACACCTTC CASSSSPAAASVIYGYTF
13 TRBJ2-7 NA NA TRBV28 TGTGCCAGCAGTGAGGGCCCCGTCCACGAGCAGTACTTC CASSEGPVHEQYF
15 TRBJ1-5 NA NA TRBV21-1 TGTGCCAGGGCCCGGGGACAACAGGGGAATCAGCCCCAGCATTTT CARARGQQGNQPQHF
19 TRBJ2-6 NA NA TRBV7-8 TGTGCCAGCAGCTTTTATCGGGTAGCAGGGATCGCTGGGGCCAACGTCCTGACTTTC CASSFYRVAGIAGANVLTF
16 TRBJ1-1 NA TRBD1 TRBV6-1 TGTGCCAGCAGTGAAGGAGGTGGCAGGGGGCCCACTGAAGCTTTCTTT CASSEGGGRGPTEAFF
13 TRBJ2-1 NA TRBD1 TRBV5-1 TGCGCCAGCGGGGACCCAGGGGGCAATGAGCAGTTCTTC CASGDPGGNEQFF
14 TRBJ1-1 NA NA TRBV6-5 TGTGCCAGCAGTTACTCTTTAGGCCCTACTGAAGCTTTCTTT CASSYSLGPTEAFF
14 TRBJ1-1 NA NA TRBV9 TGTGCCAGCAGCGCCGCCGGGGGGAACACTGAAGCTTTCTTT CASSAAGGNTEAFF
13 TRBJ1-5 NA TRBD1 TRBV10-3 TGTGCCATCAGCCTGGACAGGGAGCGGCCCCAGCATTTT CAISLDRERPQHF
14 TRBJ1-2 NA TRBD1 TRBV27 TGTGCCAGCAGTTTAAACAGGGGGCTGGAGGGCTACACCTTC CASSLNRGLEGYTF
12 TRBJ1-5 NA NA TRBV2 TGTGCCAGCAGCAGGCGGAATCAGCCCCAGCATTTT CASSRRNQPQHF
14 TRBJ2-7 NA TRBD1 TRBV6-1 TGTGCCAGCCGAAACCGACAGGGAACCTACGAGCAGTACTTC CASRNRQGTYEQYF
13 TRBJ2-6 NA NA TRBV5-6 TGTGCCAGCAGCTTTGCTGGGGCCAACGTCCTGACTTTC CASSFAGANVLTF
15 TRBJ2-2 NA NA TRBV9 TGTGCCAGCAGCGTAGCTAGCAGGCCCGAAGGGGAGCTGTTTTTT CASSVASRPEGELFF
13 TRBJ1-2 NA NA TRBV9 TGTGCCAGCAGCGTGTCAGTGGCTGAGGGCTACACCTTC CASSVSVAEGYTF
14 TRBJ2-1 NA NA TRBV7-9 TGTGCCAGCAGCTTAGTACGGGAAGGCGATGAGCAGTTCTTC CASSLVREGDEQFF
15 TRBJ1-4 few TRBD1 TRBV6-5 TGTGCCAGCAGCCCTTGGACAGGGGTTAATGAAAAACTGTTTTTT CASSPWTGVNEKLFF
17 TRBJ2-1 NA NA TRBV5-6 TGTGCCAGCAGCTTGGGGGGCGGGCTTACTTCCTACAATGAGCAGTTCTTC CASSLGGGLTSYNEQFF
13 TRBJ2-6 medium-sized TRBD1 TRBV18 TGTGCCAGCTCACCGTTGGACAGGAACGACCTGACTTTC CASSPLDRNDLTF
14 TRBJ2-3 once NA TRBV27 TGTGCCAGCAGTTTACTCAGGGCCAAAGATACGCAGTATTTT CASSLLRAKDTQYF